This T cell receptor (beta chain) is from a study of identifying expanded T cells in peripheral blood (dated by TCRdb to about 2019). Broadly, across the study: Technical replicates were generated by sequencing separate aliquots of the same genomic DNA pool, and four replicates were compared pairwise.

CDR1 and CDR2, looked up from the germline V gene, are LGHNA and YSLEER. Trimming removed 4 bases from V and 4 bases from J, leaving 14 bases between the germline ends. The CDR3 starts with the cysteine, ends with the phenylalanine, and has 15 residues. Only CDR3 DNA remains: 45 bases, in frame from the first base. No immune events, such as infections, were documented for the healthy donors during the collection period. Time-dependent variance in a beta-binomial model of T-cell clone differential abundance was calibrated using healthy-donor blood repertoires as a training cohort. The training cohort comprised approximately ten healthy donors, 3 female and 7 male. On average the donors were 43 years old, and their ages spanned roughly 25 to 70 years. Obtained from a commercial supplier, whole blood was collected from each healthy donor at three time points set around two weeks apart. For immunosequencing, genomic DNA was extracted from unsorted whole blood.

As for this clone: Its antigen is currently not known. The record has no base qualities; no much larger clone is one base away.

TCRbeta CDR3 regions were profiled by bias-controlled multiplex PCR amplification of genomic DNA with the immunoSEQ Assay. The authors' analysis ran thus. To quantify the absolute abundance of each unique TCRbeta CDR3 region, the sequences were collapsed and filtered. Differential abundance was tested with a binomial (Fisher-equivalent) model and with a beta-binomial model adding time-dependent variance fitted from healthy donors. Any clone with fewer than 5 combined templates was excluded, and a clone was called differentially abundant if its Benjamini-Hochberg FDR was below 0.01. Beta-binomial variance was modeled as a function of total template count across the two samples using the form v = (b*log(k)+a)^2. The immuneACCESS repertoire file appears here via TCRdb, limited to in-frame rearrangements. These files lack a portion of the clones; in checked studies, under half of the deficit traces to unresolved V genes, and the cause of the others is not known. V and J calls and clone size are as listed in that table; D and trimming were resolved from the DNA. The sample data list 75,000 to 95,000 clones, and around 90% of these were observed just once. Roughly 7% of the sample is held by the ten biggest clonotypes.

Overall study results and their limits: For all healthy donors, the variance in clone template counts between approximately 2-week samples rose significantly as total template count increased. Both the number of clones called differentially abundant and the false-positive rate were significantly reduced by the beta-binomial model across all healthy-donor time intervals. About 1.1 differentially abundant clones were flagged by the binomial model between technical replicates, whereas about 16 and 20 were flagged over approximately two weeks and four weeks, respectively. The authors expected that over much longer intervals, such as months to years, biological variance in healthy repertoires might increase even further.

Sequenced: blood. The receptor chain draws on TRBV4-3 and TRBJ2-1, with TRBD1 perhaps the D gene, on 6 matching bases. The sequence was collected from a person aged 18-70 years in good health. Here is the DNA: TGCGCCAGCAGCCCGACGAAGGGGACATACAATGAGCAGTTCTTC. Translated, it gives CASSPTKGTYNEQFF.